Below are 23 T cell receptor beta chains sequenced from a single sample in a study of CD8+CD57+ T cells in acquired aplastic anemia. Individuals selected for sequencing had exhibited CD8+CD57+ cell expansion on flow cytometry. It was genomic DNA that served as the template for profiling TCR beta VDJ and CDR3. TCRdb ran MiXCR on the reads and lists one entry per CDR3 protein. The sample lists hundreds of thousands of distinct CDR3 sequences; roughly 34% were seen once. Sequencing used sorted CD4+, CD8+, or CD8+CD57+ T cells (not recorded which) from PBMCs. All receptors derive from a human donor with aplastic anemia.

This clonotype was found once. The rearrangement uses TRBV29-1 and TRBJ2-7; D possibly matches TRBD1 or TRBD2 (5 bases each). Germline CDR1 is SQVTM and CDR2 is ANQGSEA. V was cut by 4 bases and J by 12 bases, with 19 bases left in between. The CDR3 is made up of 12 amino acids. CDR3: CSVASWDDGRYF. The DNA of the CDR3 is TGCAGCGTTGCTTCGTGGGACGACGGGCGGTACTTC.

The V call is TRBV9, the J call TRBJ2-1; 9 bases agree with TRBD1. This CDR3 is built from 15 residues. V was pared by 4 bases and J by 3 bases, with 5 bases of the junction left unmatched. The germline V gene has CDR1 SGDLS and CDR2 YYNGEE. CDR3 DNA sequence: TGTGCCAGCAGCCTTTGGACAGGGGACTACAATGAGCAGTTCTTC. Its protein product is CASSLWTGDYNEQFF.

The chain carries TRBV27 and TRBJ1-3, with TRBD1 identical over 8 bases. The V gene end was trimmed by 6 bases and the J gene end by 7 bases; junction bases not matched to a gene: 8. Germline lookup yields CDR1 MNHEY and CDR2 SMNVEV (reference sequence). The CDR3 runs to 14 residues. The CDR3 DNA reads as TGTGCCAGCAGGAAGACAGGGGCGAGGAACACCATATATTTT. This sequence encodes CASRKTGARNTIYF.

The gene calls are TRBV20-1 and TRBJ2-1; 10 bases are a match to TRBD1. CDR1 and CDR2 from the germline V gene are DFQATT and SNEGSKA (reference sequence). V lost 1 base and J lost 9; bases outside the gene matches: 12. The CDR3 covers 16 residues. CDR3 amino acids: CSARGSGTGVLSEQFF. The DNA of the CDR3 is TGCAGTGCTAGAGGGTCCGGGACAGGGGTTCTAAGTGAGCAGTTCTTC.

In this sample, this clonotype turned up many times. This sequence joins TRBV15 and TRBJ2-5, with 8 bases identical to TRBD1. From germline, CDR1 is LNHNV and CDR2 YYDKDF (reference sequence). The CDR3 length is 14 residues. V lost 4 bases to trimming and J lost 2 bases; unmatched junction nucleotides: 3. CDR3 bases: TGTGCCACCAGCACACGGACAGGGCAAGAGACCCAGTACTTC. This gives the protein CATSTRTGQETQYF.

This clonotype was counted only a few times. The chain links TRBV12-3 or TRBV12-4 to TRBJ2-4; D is undetermined. The CDR3 is 14 residues long. V gave up 3 bases and J gave up 0 bases, with 6 bases separating them. The CDR3 DNA reads TGTGCCAGCAGTTTTGGTACAGCCAAAAACATTCAGTACTTC. Translated: CASSFGTAKNIQYF.

The chain couples TRBV11-1 to TRBJ2-3; weak D call: TRBD2 (5 bases). The V gene's germline CDR1 is SGHAT and CDR2 FQDESV (reference sequence). This CDR3 is built from 15 residues. Between the trimmed V and J ends, which lost 2 bases and 2 bases, there was a span of 11 bases. CDR3 sequence reads: CASSLFPGYTDTQYF. The CDR3 region has the DNA TGTGCCAGCAGCTTATTTCCGGGGTACACAGATACGCAGTATTTT.

The rearrangement joins TRBV29-1 to TRBJ1-2, with D possibly being TRBD1 (6 bases). The CDR3 consists of 10 residues. CDR1 and CDR2 (germline): SQVTM, ANQGSEA. The ends were cut back, 7 bases at V and 11 bases at J, with 14 bases in the middle. The CDR3: CSAADRSYTF. In DNA form, the CDR3 reads TGCAGCGCCGCGGACAGAAGTTACACCTTC.

This clonotype occurred many times. CDR3 coding DNA: TGCAGTGCTAGAGGTGGTGGCTACACCTTC. The encoded protein is CSARGGGYTF. V and J are TRBV20-1 and TRBJ1-2; D is ambiguous. Trimming shortened V by 1 base and J by 7 bases, and 4 bases separated the two germline ends. The CDR3 sequence is 10 residues long. The germline V gene has CDR1 DFQATT and CDR2 SNEGSKA (reference sequence).

With regard to this clonotype: The germline gene is not matched at one end of the junction; a read error may be the cause. The chain links TRBV24-1 to TRBJ2-7; 7 bases match TRBD1. The V gene's germline CDR1 is KGHDR and CDR2 SFDVKD. The CDR3 spans 14 residues. In DNA form, the CDR3 reads TGTGCCACCAGTGATGCGGACAGGACTTTCGAGCAGTGCTTC. Amino acids: CATSDADRTFEQCF.

This rearrangement joins TRBV9 to TRBJ2-1; TRBD1 matches 8 bases. CDR1 is SGDLS and CDR2 is YYNGEE in the germline V gene. V lost 2 bases, J lost 3 bases, and 4 bases stayed unmatched. This CDR3 region has 15 residues. CDR3 DNA: TGTGCCAGCAGCGTGTCAGGACAGGGCTACAATGAGCAGTTCTTC. Protein: CASSVSGQGYNEQFF.

This clonotype was detected only a few times. The chain uses TRBV12-3 or TRBV12-4 and TRBJ1-4; 8 nucleotides agree with TRBD1. This CDR3 has 14 residues. After removal of 8 bases from V and 5 bases from J, the junction contained 7 bases not matched to a gene. The CDR3 DNA follows: TGTGCCAGCGGGGGACGGACAGGGAATGAAAAACTGTTTTTT. Its protein is CASGGRTGNEKLFF.

This clonotype was seen at least ten times. A read error may account for a junction end that differs from germline. The CDR3 region has the DNA TGTGCCTGCAGGGACGGAACTTACCAAGAGACCCAGTACTTC. It codes for CACRDGTYQETQYF. The V gene is TRBV2, the J gene TRBJ2-5, with D possibly called TRBD1 or TRBD2 (5 bases each). There are 14 residues in the CDR3. Germline V gene lookup returns CDR1 SNHLY and CDR2 FYNNEI.

The V call is TRBV24-1, the J call TRBJ2-1, with 12 nucleotides matching TRBD2. The CDR3 consists of 16 residues. V was clipped by 3 bases and J by 6 bases; unmatched bases: 5. The germline V gene encodes CDR1 KGHDR and CDR2 SFDVKD. Here the CDR3 reads CATSDSTSGRLNEQFF. CDR3 nucleotide sequence: TGTGCCACCAGTGATAGTACTAGCGGGAGGCTCAATGAGCAGTTCTTC.

This clonotype was counted many times. J is TRBJ2-5 and V is TRBV7-3; 7 bases line up with TRBD2. Germline assignment: CDR1 SGHTA and CDR2 FQGTGA. The J segment lost 7 bases and the V segment lost 5 bases, leaving 7 bases of the junction unmatched. There are 13 residues in the CDR3. CDR3 region: CASSPGSGATQYF. The DNA of the CDR3 is TGTGCCAGCAGCCCAGGGAGCGGGGCGACCCAGTACTTC.

In this sample, this clonotype turned up once. V is TRBV19 and J is TRBJ1-5; 9 positions match TRBD1. V was pared by 4 bases and J by 0 bases, with 1 base of the junction left unmatched. The CDR3 contains 15 residues. Per the germline V gene, CDR1 is LNHDA and CDR2 is SQIVND (reference sequence). This chain's CDR3 is CASSKGQGSNQPQHF. The CDR3 nucleotides are TGTGCCAGTAGTAAGGGACAGGGTAGCAATCAGCCCCAGCATTTT.

This clonotype was counted between two and nine times. The chain joins TRBV7-2 to TRBJ2-1; possibly TRBD1 or TRBD2 for D (5 bases each). The CDR3 is made up of 14 amino acids. Trimming took 7 bases from V and 6 from J, leaving 16 bases between them. Germline V gene data show CDR1 as SGHTA and CDR2 as FQGNSA. CDR3: CASTGTRSFNEQFF. The CDR3 bases are TGTGCCAGCACCGGGACCCGCAGTTTCAATGAGCAGTTCTTC. The whole variable domain, filled in from reference TRBV7-2 and TRBJ2-1, reads GAGVSQSPSNKVTEKGKDVELRCDPISGHTALYWYRQSLGQGLEFLIYFQGNSAPDKSGLPSDRFSAERTGGSVSTLTIQRTQQEDSAVYLCASTGTRSFNEQFFGPGTRLTVL.

The V and J genes are TRBV25-1 and TRBJ2-7, with D perhaps given as TRBD1 or TRBD2 (5 bases each). Trimming removed 9 bases from V and 2 bases from J, with 11 bases in between. The CDR3 is 12 residues long. Looked up from germline, CDR1 is MGHDK and CDR2 is SYGVNS. The CDR3 loop reads CASNGGPYEQYF. The CDR3 nucleotides are TGTGCCAGTAATGGGGGTCCCTACGAGCAGTACTTC.

This clonotype was seen only a few times. The chain carries TRBV20-1 and TRBJ2-1; the D is unclear. Germline assignment: CDR1 DFQATT and CDR2 SNEGSKA (reference sequence). The CDR3 contains 12 residues. V gave up 6 bases and J gave up 4 bases, with 10 bases separating them. The CDR3 loop is CSARSEYNEQFF. DNA of the CDR3: TGCAGTGCGCGGTCCGAGTACAATGAGCAGTTCTTC.

This clonotype appeared many times. The chain recombines TRBV15 with TRBJ2-1; D is possibly TRBD1 (5 bases). CDR3 length: 15 amino acids. CDR1 is LNHNV, CDR2 YYDKDF, per germline (reference sequence). Trimming shortened V by 0 bases and J by 6 bases, and 12 bases separated the two germline ends. The CDR3 reads CATSRENGQLNEQFF. As DNA, the CDR3 is TGTGCCACCAGCAGAGAAAACGGACAACTCAATGAGCAGTTCTTC.

Comments on this clonotype: One end of the junction does not line up with germline, which may come from a read error. This sequence joins TRBV6-5 and TRBJ1-5, with D possibly matching TRBD1 (6 bases). Germline CDR1 and CDR2: MNHEY and SVGAGI. The CDR3 is made up of 14 amino acids. CDR3 in DNA: TGTGCCAGTAGTTATAGGGGGGCTGGTGAGCCCCAGCATTTT. This gives the protein CASSYRGAGEPQHF.

The gene calls are TRBV5-1 and TRBJ1-1; D unresolved. CDR1 and CDR2 from the germline V gene are SGHRS and YFSETQ. This CDR3 region has 17 residues. V was clipped by 3 bases and J by 3 bases, with 21 bases between them. The CDR3: CASSSPRGQPLHTEAFF. The CDR3 coding sequence is TGCGCCAGCAGCTCACCCCGCGGTCAGCCATTGCACACTGAAGCTTTCTTT.

The CDR3 sequence: CASGLSRGRTGELFF. In DNA, the CDR3 is TGTGCTAGTGGTTTATCCAGGGGGAGAACCGGGGAGCTGTTTTTT. This rearrangement joins TRBV12-5 to TRBJ2-2, with 7 bases lining up with TRBD1. The CDR3 runs 15 residues. Trimming at V came to 3 bases and at J to 5 bases, leaving 6 bases not matched to a gene. Per germline, CDR1 LGHNT and CDR2 FRNRAP.